A selection of T cell receptor beta chains follows, all from one sample in a study of blood T cell repertoires in COVID-19. Here immunoSEQ multiplex PCR was the method, and the copy in TCRdb shows in-frame clones only, minus some. The sample carries 100,000 to 150,000 clones, approximately 85% recorded once. Material for sequencing was peripheral blood. The receptors here all came from a woman of 80 years or more with COVID-19, enrolled during active disease. Both conserved end residues are part of each CDR3. A D gene is named only where the DNA matches it firmly. The size entry is marked missing in some rows and otherwise reads once, few, many or a size class.

clone size	D gene	J gene	V gene	CDR3 protein	CDR3 DNA
-	-	TRBJ2-3	TRBV19	CASSLQRADTQYF	TGTGCCAGTAGTTTACAGAGGGCAGATACGCAGTATTTT
-	TRBD1	TRBJ1-1	TRBV11-2	CASSPPTGKMGMNTEAFF	TGTGCCAGCAGCCCTCCGACAGGGAAGATGGGTATGAACACTGAAGCTTTCTTT
-	TRBD2	TRBJ2-3	TRBV14	CASSQDPGHLSTSGRFDTQYF	TGTGCCAGCAGCCAAGATCCCGGCCACCTCTCCACTAGCGGGAGATTCGATACGCAGTATTTT
-	TRBD1	TRBJ2-7	TRBV3-1/TRBV3-2	CASSRGTAYEQYF	TGTGCCAGCAGCCGTGGGACAGCCTACGAGCAGTACTTC
-	-	TRBJ1-5	TRBV2	CASRDTDNQPQHF	TGTGCCAGCAGGGACACTGACAATCAGCCCCAGCATTTT
-	-	TRBJ1-1	TRBV2	CASIKNTEAFF	TGTGCCAGCATAAAGAACACTGAAGCTTTCTTT
few	-	TRBJ2-2	TRBV10-2	CASSTGIWDTGELFF	TGCGCCAGCAGTACAGGGATCTGGGACACCGGGGAGCTGTTTTTT
few	-	TRBJ1-2	TRBV7-2	CASTPQANYTF	TGTGCCAGCACCCCGCAGGCAAACTACACCTTC
-	TRBD2	TRBJ2-1	TRBV7-2	CASSLGTSGGYNEQFF	TGTGCCAGCAGCTTAGGGACTAGCGGGGGATACAATGAGCAGTTCTTC
-	-	TRBJ1-1	TRBV19	CASSASYGGNTEAFF	TGTGCCAGTAGTGCGAGTTACGGCGGGAACACTGAAGCTTTCTTT
once	TRBD2	TRBJ2-3	TRBV15	CATSSPTAGGRTDTQYF	TGTGCCACCAGCAGCCCTACGGCGGGAGGAAGGACAGATACGCAGTATTTT
-	-	TRBJ2-5	TRBV3-1/TRBV3-2	CASSPSGLQETQYF	TGTGCCAGCAGCCCGAGCGGCCTCCAAGAGACCCAGTACTTC
-	TRBD1	TRBJ1-5	TRBV6-1	CASSERDRGPNQPQHF	TGTGCCAGCAGTGAAAGAGACAGGGGGCCTAATCAGCCCCAGCATTTT
once	-	TRBJ2-1	TRBV11-2	CASSLLRGLGEQFF	TGTGCCAGCAGCTTACTCCGCGGGTTGGGGGAGCAGTTCTTC
-	TRBD2	TRBJ2-2	TRBV5-6	CASSKTSGDTGELFF	TGTGCCAGCAGCAAGACTAGCGGAGACACCGGGGAGCTGTTTTTT
once	-	TRBJ2-1	TRBV15	CATKGGLENNEQFF	TGTGCCACCAAGGGGGGGCTCGAAAACAATGAGCAGTTCTTC
few	-	TRBJ1-5	TRBV7-9	CASSLRENQPQHF	TGTGCCAGCAGCTTAAGAGAGAATCAGCCCCAGCATTTT
-	TRBD2	TRBJ2-3	TRBV11-1	CASSSNLAGSTDTQYF	TGTGCCAGCAGCTCCAATCTAGCGGGATCCACAGATACGCAGTATTTT
-	TRBD1	TRBJ1-5	TRBV18	CASSPDRAGQPQHF	TGTGCCAGCTCACCGGACAGGGCTGGACAGCCCCAGCATTTT
-	-	TRBJ1-2	TRBV3-1/TRBV3-2	CASSQAARQRTDNYGYTF	TGTGCCAGCAGCCAAGCCGCAAGGCAGAGAACAGATAACTATGGCTACACCTTC
-	TRBD1	TRBJ1-6	TRBV4-1	CASSQEATGAAGIASPLHF	TGCGCCAGCAGCCAAGAAGCGACAGGGGCCGCCGGTATCGCTTCACCCCTCCACTTT
once	-	TRBJ1-1	TRBV5-1	CASSSDTSVNTEAFF	TGCGCCAGCAGCTCTGACACCAGTGTGAACACTGAAGCTTTCTTT
-	-	TRBJ1-5	TRBV28	CATISYSNQPQHF	TGTGCCACTATATCTTATAGCAATCAGCCCCAGCATTTT
-	-	TRBJ2-5	TRBV20-1	CSASPSQETQYF	TGCAGTGCTAGTCCGAGCCAAGAGACCCAGTACTTC
-	TRBD1	TRBJ1-2	TRBV28	CASSLAAAQGDGYTF	TGTGCCAGCAGTTTGGCCGCCGCACAGGGGGATGGCTACACCTTC
many	TRBD1	TRBJ1-6	TRBV5-6	CASSPDRGTPSSYNSPLHF	TGTGCCAGCAGCCCCGACAGGGGGACCCCGAGCTCCTATAATTCACCCCTCCACTTT
-	TRBD2	TRBJ2-3	TRBV5-5	CASSLGIGTSGTRDTQYF	TGTGCCAGCAGCTTGGGTATTGGGACTAGCGGGACCAGGGATACGCAGTATTTT
-	TRBD1	TRBJ2-7	TRBV28	CASSSDRVSYEQYF	TGTGCCAGCAGCTCTGACAGGGTCTCCTACGAGCAGTACTTC
-	-	TRBJ2-2	TRBV27	CASSLAAGVLGELFF	TGTGCCAGCAGTTTAGCGGCAGGGGTTCTCGGGGAGCTGTTTTTT
-	-	TRBJ2-2	TRBV19	CASNVGVHTGELFF	TGTGCCAGCAACGTGGGAGTGCACACCGGGGAGCTGTTTTTT
few	-	TRBJ2-2	TRBV19	CASRSAGGTGELFF	TGTGCCAGTAGGTCGGCAGGGGGGACCGGGGAGCTGTTTTTT
-	TRBD1	TRBJ2-3	TRBV2	CASMRTGNTQYF	TGTGCCAGCATGAGGACAGGCAATACGCAGTATTTT
-	TRBD1	TRBJ2-2	TRBV2	CASSEDPQGAKLFF	TGTGCCAGCAGTGAAGACCCCCAGGGGGCTAAGCTGTTTTTT
-	-	TRBJ1-2	TRBV6-1	CASSESRGPLYGYTF	TGTGCCAGCAGTGAAAGTCGGGGTCCCCTCTATGGCTACACCTTC
-	-	TRBJ1-5	TRBV6-5	CASSYSAGGQPQHF	TGTGCCAGCAGTTATTCTGCGGGTGGTCAGCCCCAGCATTTT
-	-	TRBJ1-1	TRBV27	CASSLYTGKGDDSAEAFF	TGTGCCAGCAGTTTATATACAGGGAAGGGAGATGATAGCGCTGAAGCTTTCTTT
once	TRBD2	TRBJ2-3	TRBV18	CASSQGTSGDTQYF	TGTGCCAGCTCACAAGGGACTAGCGGAGATACGCAGTATTTT
-	-	TRBJ2-2	TRBV28	CASSFGVYTGELFF	TGTGCCAGCAGTTTCGGGGTCTACACCGGGGAGCTGTTTTTT
-	-	TRBJ1-5	TRBV2	CASSPQVISNQPQHF	TGTGCCAGCAGTCCACAAGTGATTAGCAATCAGCCCCAGCATTTT
-	-	TRBJ1-4	TRBV5-8	CASSFRGTQKLFF	TGTGCCAGCAGCTTTCGGGGGACCCAAAAACTGTTTTTT
-	TRBD1	TRBJ2-1	TRBV28	CASTAGTGPNEQFF	TGTGCCAGCACGGCCGGGACAGGGCCGAATGAGCAGTTCTTC
-	TRBD2	TRBJ2-1	TRBV7-9	CASSLATSGVNEQFF	TGTGCCAGCAGCTTAGCGACTAGCGGGGTCAATGAGCAGTTCTTC
-	-	TRBJ1-1	TRBV7-8	CASSLDRVETEAFF	TGTGCCAGCAGCTTAGACAGGGTTGAGACTGAAGCTTTCTTT
-	TRBD2	TRBJ2-2	TRBV7-2	CASSLDRLAANTGELFF	TGTGCCAGCAGCTTAGACAGACTAGCGGCGAACACCGGGGAGCTGTTTTTT
-	TRBD1	TRBJ2-5	TRBV7-3	CASSLSGTGVQETQYF	TGTGCCAGCAGCTTAAGTGGGACAGGGGTACAAGAGACCCAGTACTTC
-	-	TRBJ1-1	TRBV10-3	CAISESHTNTEAFF	TGTGCCATCAGTGAGTCTCACACGAACACTGAAGCTTTCTTT
-	-	TRBJ2-2	TRBV3-1/TRBV3-2	CASSQVQGTGELFF	TGTGCCAGCAGCCAAGTTCAGGGAACCGGGGAGCTGTTTTTT
-	-	TRBJ2-7	TRBV2	CASSESQAPFF	TGTGCCAGCAGTGAGTCCCAGGCGCCTTTCTTC
-	TRBD2	TRBJ2-4	TRBV5-1	CASSFTSGSPTGIQYF	TGCGCCAGCAGCTTTACTAGCGGGAGCCCCACGGGCATTCAGTACTTC
-	TRBD1	TRBJ1-2	TRBV5-6	CASSKNRDRDGGYTF	TGTGCCAGCAGCAAAAACCGGGACAGGGATGGAGGCTACACCTTC
-	TRBD1	TRBJ2-3	TRBV27	CASSLDRGRRTDTQYF	TGTGCCAGCAGTTTGGACAGGGGGCGACGCACAGATACGCAGTATTTT
once	-	TRBJ1-5	TRBV4-3	CASSQEGAGQPQHF	TGCGCCAGCAGCCAAGAGGGTGCGGGACAGCCCCAGCATTTT
-	TRBD1	TRBJ1-3	TRBV27	CASKKNDRGDGNTIYF	TGTGCCAGCAAGAAAAATGACAGGGGGGACGGAAACACCATATATTTT
-	TRBD2	TRBJ2-1	TRBV19	CASRPGLAGMNEQFF	TGTGCCAGTAGGCCGGGACTAGCGGGAATGAATGAGCAGTTCTTC
-	TRBD2	TRBJ2-3	TRBV5-4	CASSLSGRAIGDTQYF	TGTGCCAGCAGCTTGAGCGGGAGGGCAATTGGAGATACGCAGTATTTT
-	-	TRBJ2-7	TRBV3-1/TRBV3-2	CASSPTRHEQYF	TGTGCCAGCAGCCCGACTAGGCACGAGCAGTACTTC
once	-	TRBJ1-2	TRBV5-1	CASRVEGTGYGYTF	TGCGCCAGCAGAGTAGAGGGAACTGGCTATGGCTACACCTTC
-	TRBD1	TRBJ2-7	TRBV18	CASSAGQGYEQYF	TGTGCCAGCTCAGCCGGACAGGGCTACGAGCAGTACTTC
few	TRBD1	TRBJ1-6	TRBV7-2	CASSLVLGTGSAYSPLHF	TGTGCCAGCAGCTTAGTGTTGGGGACAGGGAGCGCCTATTCACCCCTCCACTTT
-	TRBD2	TRBJ2-7	TRBV28	CASAGAGGSYEQYF	TGTGCCAGCGCGGGAGCGGGAGGGTCCTACGAGCAGTACTTC